The rows below give T cell receptor beta chains drawn from one sample of a study of blood T cell repertoires in COVID-19. TCRdb keeps only in-frame clones here, not all; method: immunoSEQ multiplex PCR. Of approximately 250,000 clones listed, approximately 82% are singletons. The specimen sequenced was PBMCs or T cells enriched from blood (not recorded which). These receptors all stem from a middle-aged man who had recovered from COVID-19. CDR3s include the opening cysteine and the closing phenylalanine or tryptophan. Fields, in order: clone size, J gene, D gene, V gene, CDR3 protein, CDR3 DNA. A D gene is named only where the DNA matches it firmly. The size of a clone is reported for some rows only, either as once, few or many, or as a class for expanded clones.

.	TRBJ2-5	TRBD2	TRBV7-9	CASSLSGGGWETQYF	TGTGCCAGCAGCCTCAGCGGGGGAGGATGGGAGACCCAGTACTTC
.	TRBJ1-2	.	TRBV28	CASSPGDYGYTF	TGTGCCAGCAGCCCAGGTGACTATGGCTACACCTTC
.	TRBJ2-1	.	TRBV5-6	CASSLIPSAEQFF	TGTGCCAGCAGCTTGATCCCCTCCGCGGAGCAGTTCTTC
.	TRBJ2-5	TRBD2	TRBV3-1/TRBV3-2	CASSQGLAGTETQYF	TGTGCCAGCAGCCAAGGACTAGCGGGAACCGAGACCCAGTACTTC
few	TRBJ2-2	.	TRBV19	CASRFGAGELFF	TGTGCCAGTAGGTTCGGGGCCGGGGAGCTGTTTTTT
.	TRBJ2-1	TRBD1	TRBV5-1	CASSLADDRAYNEQFF	TGCGCCAGCAGCTTGGCCGACGACAGGGCCTACAATGAGCAGTTCTTC
.	TRBJ1-1	.	TRBV12-3/TRBV12-4	CASSMDRGEAFF	TGTGCCAGCAGTATGGACCGGGGTGAAGCTTTCTTT
once	TRBJ1-6	.	TRBV4-2	CASSQERGDSPLHF	TGTGCCAGCAGCCAAGAAAGAGGAGATTCACCCCTCCACTTT
.	TRBJ1-1	.	TRBV5-6	CTTRSRGTGAEAFF	TGTACCACACGGTCCAGGGGTACCGGGGCTGAAGCTTTCTTT
.	TRBJ1-1	.	TRBV5-5	CASSLAFRVDTEAFF	TGTGCCAGCAGCTTGGCCTTTCGGGTCGACACTGAAGCTTTCTTT
.	TRBJ2-2	.	TRBV28	CASSLRRSRVRTGELFF	TGTGCCAGCAGTTTACGTCGTAGCAGGGTTCGGACCGGGGAGCTGTTTTTT
.	TRBJ2-4	TRBD2	TRBV28	CASSSGGSKNIQYF	TGTGCCAGCAGTTCCGGGGGGTCCAAAAACATTCAGTACTTC
.	TRBJ1-1	TRBD1	TRBV28	CASSLRQGGTFF	TGTGCCAGCAGTTTACGACAGGGGGGTACTTTCTTT
.	TRBJ2-6	.	TRBV5-4	CASSSMEGATGANVLTF	TGTGCCAGCAGCTCCATGGAGGGGGCGACTGGGGCCAACGTCCTGACTTTC
.	TRBJ2-3	TRBD2	TRBV4-1	CASSQEGSGVTDTQYF	TGCGCCAGCAGCCAAGAGGGTAGCGGGGTCACAGATACGCAGTATTTT
.	TRBJ2-3	.	TRBV7-3	CASNPGGSTDTQYF	TGTGCCAGCAACCCAGGGGGGAGCACAGATACGCAGTATTTT